This T cell receptor beta chain was identified during a study of T cell responses to AZD1222 COVID-19 vaccine. Study-wide findings and caveats: Donors, mostly white British, included more females; clonal diversity was possibly underestimated.

Assay used: immunoSEQ multiplex PCR; TCRdb lists only in-frame clones, some missing. The top ten hold around 1.6% of the sample, which has roughly 200,000 clones, approximately 89% seen once. To note about this clone: Its target is unknown. Other DNA sequences within the sample encode an identical CDR3.

The CDR3 length is 14 residues. V was trimmed by 2 bases and J by 0 bases, leaving 7 bases between them. CDR1 MNHEY and CDR2 SVGEGT come from the germline V gene. This material consisted of peripheral blood, taken 28 days after the second AZD1222 dose. The TCR was taken from an adult who received the AZD1222 COVID-19 vaccine. The V call is TRBV6-2 or TRBV6-3, the J call TRBJ1-1; TRBD1 is a possible D gene (5 bases). DNA of the CDR3: TGTGCCAGCAGTTACGGGGGGATGAACACTGAAGCTTTCTTT. This translates into CASSYGGMNTEAFF.